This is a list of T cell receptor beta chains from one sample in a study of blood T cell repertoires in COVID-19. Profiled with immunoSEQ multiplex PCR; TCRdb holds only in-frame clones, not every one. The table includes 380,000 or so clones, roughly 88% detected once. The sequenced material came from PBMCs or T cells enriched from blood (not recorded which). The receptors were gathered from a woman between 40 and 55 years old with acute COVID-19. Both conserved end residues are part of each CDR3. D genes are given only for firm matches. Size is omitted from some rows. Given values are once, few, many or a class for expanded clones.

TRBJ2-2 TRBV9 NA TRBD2 CASSVALAGGLIANTGELFF TGTGCCAGCAGCGTAGCTCTAGCGGGGGGCTTAATTGCGAACACCGGGGAGCTGTTTTTT
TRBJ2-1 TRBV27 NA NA CASSYGSSSYNEQFF TGTGCCAGCAGTTACGGTTCAAGCTCCTACAATGAGCAGTTCTTC
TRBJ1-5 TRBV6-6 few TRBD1 CASRPMTGGLDQPQHF TGTGCCAGCAGACCAATGACAGGGGGCTTGGATCAGCCCCAGCATTTT
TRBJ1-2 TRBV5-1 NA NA CASSSEGWYGYTF TGCGCCAGCAGCTCGGAGGGATGGTATGGCTACACCTTC
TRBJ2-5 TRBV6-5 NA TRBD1 CASRRGQPQETQYF TGTGCCAGCAGGAGGGGACAGCCGCAAGAGACCCAGTACTTC
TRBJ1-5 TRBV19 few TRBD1 CASSTDRDQPQHF TGTGCCAGTAGTACGGACAGGGATCAGCCCCAGCATTTT
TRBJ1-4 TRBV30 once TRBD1 CAWRWTGNEKLFF TGTGCCTGGAGGTGGACAGGGAATGAAAAACTGTTTTTT
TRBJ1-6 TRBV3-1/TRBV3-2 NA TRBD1 CASSQDRDRPNSPLHF TGTGCCAGCAGCCAAGATAGGGACAGGCCTAATTCACCCCTCCACTTT
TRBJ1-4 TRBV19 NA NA CASSIVTGVNEKLFF TGTGCCAGTAGTATAGTAACGGGAGTCAATGAAAAACTGTTTTTT
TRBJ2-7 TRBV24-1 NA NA CATSEQGSEQYF TGTGCCACCAGTGAACAGGGCTCCGAGCAGTACTTC
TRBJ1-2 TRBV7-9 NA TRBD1 CASSLGTGVYGYTF TGTGCCAGCAGCTTAGGGACAGGGGTGTATGGCTACACCTTC
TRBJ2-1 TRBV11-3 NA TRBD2 CASSLRLAGRDEQFF TGTGCCAGCAGCTTGCGACTAGCGGGGCGGGATGAGCAGTTCTTC
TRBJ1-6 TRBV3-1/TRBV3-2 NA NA CASSRRVQDSPLHF TGTGCCAGCAGCCGCAGAGTACAGGATTCACCCCTCCACTTT
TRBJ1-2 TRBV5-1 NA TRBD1 CASSSGQGGDGYTF TGCGCCAGCAGCTCTGGACAGGGTGGAGATGGCTACACCTTC
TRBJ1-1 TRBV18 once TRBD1 CASSPAAGQGTEAFF TGTGCCAGCTCACCCGCGGCGGGACAGGGTACTGAAGCTTTCTTT
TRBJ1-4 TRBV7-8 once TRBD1 CASSLEDHRGNNEKLFF TGTGCCAGCAGCTTAGAAGACCACAGGGGCAATAATGAAAAACTGTTTTTT
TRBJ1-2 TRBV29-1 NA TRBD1 CSVEDPDRVNYGYTF TGCAGCGTTGAGGACCCGGACAGGGTAAACTATGGCTACACCTTC
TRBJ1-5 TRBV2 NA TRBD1 CASTRDRAGDQPQHF TGTGCCAGCACCCGGGACAGGGCCGGGGATCAGCCCCAGCATTTT
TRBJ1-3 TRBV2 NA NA CASSEQGFSGNTIYF TGTGCCAGCAGTGAACAGGGATTCTCTGGAAACACCATATATTTT
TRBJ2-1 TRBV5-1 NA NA CASSATAFSYNEQFF TGCGCCAGCAGCGCGACAGCTTTCTCCTACAATGAGCAGTTCTTC
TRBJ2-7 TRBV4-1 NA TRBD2 CASSQGGPGLARISSYEQYF TGCGCCAGCAGCCAGGGAGGACCGGGACTAGCAAGGATAAGCTCCTACGAGCAGTACTTC
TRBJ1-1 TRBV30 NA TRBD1 CAYFETDRGTEAFF TGTGCCTATTTTGAGACGGACAGGGGGACTGAAGCTTTCTTT
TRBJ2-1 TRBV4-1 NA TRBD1 CASSPIQGGNEQFF TGCGCCAGCTCCCCTATACAGGGGGGAAATGAGCAGTTCTTC
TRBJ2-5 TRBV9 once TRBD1 CASSGTGTQYF TGTGCCAGCAGCGGGACAGGGACCCAGTACTTC
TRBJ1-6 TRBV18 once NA CASSVDRSYNSPLHF TGTGCCAGCTCTGTCGACAGGTCTTATAATTCACCCCTCCACTTT
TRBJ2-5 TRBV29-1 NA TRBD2 CSVATSGGRETQYF TGCAGCGTCGCGACTAGCGGGGGGCGTGAGACCCAGTACTTC